The clone carrying this T cell receptor beta chain showed up many times. This CDR3 region has 17 residues. The V end was cut by 6 bases, the J end by 0 bases, with 18 bases between. In germline, CDR1 is DFQATT, CDR2 SNEGSKA (reference sequence). TCRdb analysed the 5' RACE reads with MiXCR anew, one entry per CDR3 protein. The data show fewer than 30,000 distinct CDR3 sequences, about 4.5% seen once. This record belongs to a study of early T cells in non-severe SARS-CoV-2 infection. The sequenced material came from whole blood. The origin of this receptor is an adult who was a healthcare worker with PCR-confirmed SARS-CoV-2 infection or an uninfected control (not recorded which). V and J are TRBV20-1 and TRBJ2-6; D is perhaps TRBD1 or TRBD2 (5 bases each). The CDR3 region has the DNA TGCAGTGCCCTCGCCCCTGGGGGTCCCTCTGGGGCCAACGTCCTGACTTTC. It specifies CSALAPGGPSGANVLTF.